The 12 T cell receptor beta chains presented below share a single source sample, sequenced in a study of graft-versus-host responses after intestinal transplantation. Libraries were prepared by immunoSEQ multiplex PCR; TCRdb keeps only in-frame clonotypes and omits some of them. The data contain 65,000 to 100,000 clones, 92% of them singletons. What these receptors recognize is not known. The material was unstimulated CD8+ T cells sorted from spleen or lymph node cells, obtained before transplant. These receptor sequences come from a human donor who was the organ donor for an intestinal transplant.

CDR3 sequence reads: CASSAYSGGYEQYF. DNA of the CDR3: TGTGCCAGCAGCGCGTACTCCGGAGGTTACGAGCAGTACTTC. This chain connects TRBV9 to TRBJ2-7, with D possibly being TRBD2 (5 bases). This CDR3 region has 14 residues. In germline, CDR1 is SGDLS, CDR2 YYNGEE. V was trimmed by 3 bases and J by 4 bases, leaving 14 bases between them.

The DNA of the CDR3 is TGTGCCAGCAGCGGAGGGAGTAGCACTGAAGCTTTCTTT. Translating it yields CASSGGSSTEAFF. The chain links TRBV27 to TRBJ1-1, with unresolved D. This CDR3 spans 13 amino acids. The germline CDR1 and CDR2 sequences are MNHEY and SMNVEV (reference sequence). V gave up 6 bases and J gave up 4 bases, with 12 bases separating them.

The V and J genes are TRBV7-9 and TRBJ2-7; 8 nucleotides match TRBD2. Germline V lookup: CDR1 SEHNR, CDR2 FQNEAQ (reference sequence). The CDR3 is 16 amino acids. V dropped 4 bases and J dropped 3; count of bases not matched to a gene: 11. In nucleotides, the CDR3 is TGTGCCAGCAGCTCAACCCGGGGACGGGGGGGCTACGAGCAGTACTTC. It yields the protein CASSSTRGRGGYEQYF.

DNA for the CDR3: TGCGCCAGCAGCCATCCAGGGAATTATGAAAAACTGTTTTTT. This codes for CASSHPGNYEKLFF. The chain combines TRBV4-3 with TRBJ1-4; possible D gene TRBD1, 5 bases. The CDR3 runs 14 residues. CDR1 and CDR2 from the germline V gene are LGHNA and YSLEER. V dropped 3 bases and J dropped 6 bases, with 11 bases sitting between them.

V is TRBV2 and J is TRBJ2-1; 11 bases fit TRBD2. This CDR3 has 14 residues. Germline V CDR1 and CDR2: SNHLY, FYNNEI. After removal of 4 bases from V and 9 bases from J, the junction contained 5 bases not matched to a gene. Here the CDR3 DNA reads TGTGCCAGCAGTGTAGCGGGGGGGCCCTTTGAGCAGTTCTTC. This gives the protein CASSVAGGPFEQFF.

This chain joins TRBV5-1 and TRBJ2-7; D not certain. The CDR3 runs 14 residues. Germline CDR1 reads SGHRS; CDR2 reads YFSETQ. The V and J ends lost 4 bases and 4 bases respectively, with 15 bases between them. The CDR3, as DNA: TGCGCCAGCAGCACCGCGAAATCCGGTTACGAGCAGTACTTC. Amino acid sequence: CASSTAKSGYEQYF.

The J gene is TRBJ1-6, the V gene TRBV9; a weak D match, TRBD1 (6 bases). The CDR3 totals 14 residues. V was shortened by 3 bases and J by 5 bases, with 9 bases between the two germline ends. Germline V gene sequence: CDR1 SGDLS, CDR2 YYNGEE. The CDR3 reads CASSGGQNNSPLHF. The DNA for the CDR3 is TGTGCCAGCAGCGGCGGACAGAATAATTCACCCCTCCACTTT.

The chain has TRBV27 and TRBJ1-5, with D possibly being TRBD1 (6 bases). This CDR3 spans 15 amino acids. Germline CDR1 is MNHEY and CDR2 is SMNVEV (reference sequence). V was shortened by 3 bases and J by 2 bases, with 11 bases between the two germline ends. The CDR3 region has the DNA TGTGCCAGCAGTTTTCAGGGGTACGGCAATCAGCCCCAGCATTTT. It specifies CASSFQGYGNQPQHF.

V is TRBV7-2 and J is TRBJ2-2; perhaps TRBD2 as D (5 bases). Trimming stripped 5 bases from V and 8 bases from J, with 24 bases between. The CDR3 contains 17 residues. Germline loops: CDR1 SGHTA, CDR2 FQGNSA. CDR3 nucleotide sequence: TGTGCCAGCAGCGTCCTCAAGCCACTAGTCAACTCTGGGGAGCTGTTTTTT. Residues: CASSVLKPLVNSGELFF.

The CDR3 DNA follows: TGTGCCAGCAGCCCCTTACCTCAGACTATACAAGAGACCCAGTACTTC. This translates into CASSPLPQTIQETQYF. This sequence joins TRBV9 and TRBJ2-5; D perhaps matches TRBD2 (5 bases). This CDR3 is 16 amino acids long. Germline CDR1 is SGDLS and CDR2 is YYNGEE. Trimming pared 4 bases from V and 2 bases from J, leaving 18 bases between.

The chain has TRBV28 and TRBJ1-5; maybe TRBD1 (6 bases). The CDR3 totals 13 residues. V was shortened by 3 bases and J by 6 bases, with 9 bases between the two germline ends. Germline V lookup: CDR1 MDHEN, CDR2 SYDVKM. CDR3 sequence (DNA): TGTGCCAGCAGTTTTTGGGGGCGTCAGCCCCAGCATTTT. Its protein product is CASSFWGRQPQHF. The variable domain in full, with the rest retrieved from reference TRBV28 and TRBJ1-5, is DVKVTQSSRYLVKRTGEKVFLECVQDMDHENMFWYRQDPGLGLRLIYFSYDVKMKEKGDIPEGYSVSREKKERFSLILESASTNQTSMYLCASSFWGRQPQHFGDGTRLSIL.

The chain carries TRBV4-3 and TRBJ2-7, with TRBD2 matching 8 bases. This CDR3 contains 15 residues. Germline V CDR1 and CDR2: LGHNA, YSLEER. V dropped 1 base and J dropped 4; count of bases not matched to a gene: 6. The CDR3 region has the DNA TGCGCCAGCAGCCAAGGACGGACTAGCATTTACGAGCAGTACTTC. It translates to CASSQGRTSIYEQYF.